The sample holds a few counts of the clone carrying this TCR beta chain. Its cognate antigen is unknown. This record comes from a study of T cells in Graves' hyperthyroidism and ophthalmopathy. Study results and caveats: Most thyroid clonotypes that were expanded above 0.001 also turned up in blood.

The CDR3 is 14 residues long. The V gene lost 4 bases and the J gene lost 2 bases, with 13 bases spanning the gap. The germline V gene has CDR1 SQVTM and CDR2 ANQGSEA. Orbital computed tomography, thyroid ultrasound, serum thyroxine and TRAb, and clinical symptoms together informed the diagnoses. PBMCs stemmed from less than 13 ml fresh peripheral blood. RNA transcripts gave rise to amplified TCR beta CDR3 regions. The HTBI set primed first-round TCR CDR3 RT-PCR. In TCRdb, the multiplex PCR reads were re-called with MiXCR into one record per CDR3 protein. The repertoire holds about 500,000 distinct CDR3 sequences, with about 16% as singletons.

The clonotype originates from a woman in her 30s with Graves' ophthalmopathy. This sequence joins TRBV29-1 and TRBJ2-3, with a weak D call TRBD2 (5 bases). Sequencing input: blood. CDR3 bases: TGCAGCGTTGGGCCTAGCAGCTTCACAGATACGCAGTATTTT. Residues: CSVGPSSFTDTQYF.